A selection of T cell receptor beta chains follows, all from one sample in a study of regulatory dendritic cells for organ transplantation. What these receptors recognize is not known. TCRdb's table, derived via immunoSEQ multiplex PCR, lists solely in-frame clones and lacks some. The table lists over 20,000 clones, approximately 83% of them singletons. The sequencing input was naive CD4+ T cells from blood cultured with regulatory dendritic cells. All receptors come from a human donor in good health. CDR3s include the opening cysteine and the closing phenylalanine or tryptophan. The D gene is left open where the match is weak. The size field is filled for only some rows; it gives once, few, many or a size class.

once	TRBV18	.	TRBJ2-3	TGTGCCAGCTCCCCCGCCCGCACAGATACGCAGTATTTT	CASSPARTDTQYF
.	TRBV29-1	.	TRBJ2-7	TGCAGCTTTCTCGGGGCAGGGGGGCGCCACTACGAGCAGTACTTC	CSFLGAGGRHYEQYF
.	TRBV19	.	TRBJ1-5	TGTGCCAGTAGTCCGGGGGATCAGCCCCAGCATTTT	CASSPGDQPQHF
.	TRBV19	.	TRBJ1-4	TGTGCCAGTAGTATGGGAAGGGAAGGAGGCCCAGCAGGGGCAACTAATGAAAAACTGTTTTTT	CASSMGREGGPAGATNEKLFF
.	TRBV10-3	TRBD1	TRBJ1-1	TGTGCCATCAGTGGGAGGGGGCCAATGAACACTGAAGCTTTCTTT	CAISGRGPMNTEAFF
.	TRBV28	TRBD1	TRBJ1-5	TGTGCCAGCAGGGCCGGGACAGCTAATCAGCCCCAGCATTTT	CASRAGTANQPQHF
.	TRBV6-1	.	TRBJ2-7	TGTGCCAGCAGTGCCTCACAGGGTTACGAGCAGTACTTC	CASSASQGYEQYF
.	TRBV10-1	TRBD2	TRBJ2-1	TGCGCCAGCAGTGAGACCGGGGCGGGAGGCGGGAATGAGCAGTTCTTC	CASSETGAGGGNEQFF
.	TRBV18	.	TRBJ2-1	TGTGCCAGCTCACGAGACTACGACTCCTACAATGAGCAGTTCTTC	CASSRDYDSYNEQFF
.	TRBV18	TRBD1	TRBJ2-7	TGTGCCAGCTCACCACCGGTTGGGACAGCCTACGAGCAGTACTTC	CASSPPVGTAYEQYF
.	TRBV6-6	.	TRBJ1-1	TGTGCCAGCAGTTCCTACTACTCTTCGGAAGCTTTCTTT	CASSSYYSSEAFF
.	TRBV7-2	TRBD2	TRBJ2-7	TGTGCCAGCAGCCCCGAATTTGGACTAGCGGTTATCGAGCAGTACTTC	CASSPEFGLAVIEQYF
.	TRBV5-6	.	TRBJ2-5	TGTGCCAGCAGCCAGGGGACTCTCCAAGAGACCCAGTACTTC	CASSQGTLQETQYF
.	TRBV11-2	.	TRBJ2-7	TGTGCCAGCAGCTTAGGTACAGCCTACGAGCAGTACTTC	CASSLGTAYEQYF
.	TRBV19	.	TRBJ1-1	TGTGCCAGTAACCTCAAGGACACTGAAGCTTTCTTT	CASNLKDTEAFF
once	TRBV25-1	TRBD2	TRBJ2-1	TGTGCCAGCAGTGATAGTGCGGGGGTAGGTAGCGATGAGCAGTTCTTC	CASSDSAGVGSDEQFF
.	TRBV6-6	TRBD1	TRBJ1-2	TGTGCCAGCAGTTACACCCCGTGGACAGGGAATGGCTACACCTTC	CASSYTPWTGNGYTF
.	TRBV11-3	TRBD1	TRBJ2-7	TGTGCCAGCAGCCCAAAGAACAGGGGATACGACGAGCAGTACTTC	CASSPKNRGYDEQYF
.	TRBV2	TRBD1	TRBJ2-3	TGTGCCAGCAGAAAAAGACAGGGGTCCGTCCCAGATACGCAGTATTTT	CASRKRQGSVPDTQYF
once	TRBV20-1	.	TRBJ1-2	TGCAGTGCTATCGAGCATGGCTACACCTTC	CSAIEHGYTF
.	TRBV5-4	TRBD2	TRBJ2-3	TGTGCCAGCAGCTTGACTAGCGGGAACACAGATACGCAGTATTTT	CASSLTSGNTDTQYF
few	TRBV7-9	.	TRBJ2-3	TGTGCCAGCAGTTTAAGCGGTTACAACACAGATACGCAGTATTTT	CASSLSGYNTDTQYF
.	TRBV9	.	TRBJ2-4	TGTGCCAGCAGCGTCGGTAAGGGACTGGAATATTTTCAGTACTTC	CASSVGKGLEYFQYF
.	TRBV6-1	.	TRBJ1-3	TGTGCCAGCAGTGAAGCGGGTAGTCTCGGAAACACCATATATTTT	CASSEAGSLGNTIYF
.	TRBV13	TRBD1	TRBJ1-6	TGTGCCAGCAGCGAACACGGGACAGGGCATTCACCCCTCCACTTT	CASSEHGTGHSPLHF
.	TRBV5-5	TRBD1	TRBJ1-4	TGTGCCAGCAGTTCCGGGACAGAGAATGAAAAACTGTTTTTT	CASSSGTENEKLFF
.	TRBV6-5	.	TRBJ1-1	TGTGCCAGCAGTCGGGCGGGGCTTGAAGCTTTCTTT	CASSRAGLEAFF
.	TRBV29-1	TRBD1	TRBJ2-7	TGCAGCGTGGAGGACAGGGGGCCCCCCTACGAGCAGTACTTC	CSVEDRGPPYEQYF
few	TRBV18	TRBD1	TRBJ1-1	TGTGCCAGCTCACCCTGGGGGGACAGGTCCCATCGCACTGAAGCTTTCTTT	CASSPWGDRSHRTEAFF